This TCR beta chain was profiled in a study of T cells in Graves' hyperthyroidism and ophthalmopathy. CDR3 length: 15 residues. The germline V gene encodes CDR1 SGHTA and CDR2 FQGNSA. The trim removed 7 bases at V and 0 bases at J, leaving 8 bases unmatched. Regions amplified from RNA transcripts were the TCR beta CDR3 regions. A first-round RT-PCR of the TCR CDR3 used the HTBI primer set. TCRdb re-called the multiplex PCR reads through MiXCR, storing one row per CDR3 protein. The sample lists about 260,000 distinct CDR3 sequences; 16% were seen once. This clonotype was detected many times. Sequenced material: blood. The sequence was obtained from a woman between 18 and 29 years old with Graves' ophthalmopathy. The chain employs TRBV7-2 and TRBJ2-7, with TRBD2 matching 8 bases. The CDR3 loop is CASKPVAGSSYEQYF. The CDR3, as DNA: TGTGCCAGCAAACCCGTAGCGGGGAGCTCCTACGAGCAGTACTTC.